The rows below give T cell receptor beta chains drawn from one sample of a study of technical replicates of blood from a handful of donors. Some clones are missing from TCRdb's copy, which holds only in-frame ones; the method was immunoSEQ multiplex PCR. The repertoire holds about 59,000 clones, with around 93% as singletons. Sequenced material: PBMCs. All receptors come from a human donor in good health. Some clones in this sample may be carry-over from other donors' samples. CDR3s include the opening cysteine and the closing phenylalanine or tryptophan. The D gene is left open where the match is weak. Part of the rows lack a size; the others show once, few, many or a class for expanded clones.

D gene,J gene,V gene,CDR3 length,clone size,CDR3 protein,CDR3 DNA
NA,TRBJ1-6,TRBV7-9,15,NA,CASSLVNSYNSPLHF,TGTGCCAGCAGCTTAGTCAACTCCTATAACTCACCCCTCCACTTT
NA,TRBJ1-3,TRBV5-4,15,NA,CASSLGEISGNTIYF,TGTGCCAGCAGCTTGGGAGAGATCTCTGGAAACACCATATATTTT
NA,TRBJ1-4,TRBV7-9,14,NA,CASSLISGNEKLFF,TGTGCCAGCAGCTTAATCTCAGGAAATGAAAAACTGTTTTTT
NA,TRBJ2-7,TRBV6-5,13,NA,CASSYGQFYEQYF,TGTGCCAGCAGTTACGGACAGTTCTACGAGCAGTACTTC
TRBD2,TRBJ2-1,TRBV2,15,NA,CASSELGGSYNEQFF,TGTGCCAGCAGTGAATTGGGAGGGTCCTACAATGAGCAGTTCTTC
NA,TRBJ1-3,TRBV13,15,NA,CASSLDRSSGNTIYF,TGTGCCAGCAGCTTAGACCGCAGCTCTGGAAACACCATATATTTT
TRBD2,TRBJ2-7,TRBV4-1,15,NA,CASSQRLAGGHEQYF,TGCGCCAGCAGCCAAAGACTAGCGGGAGGGCACGAGCAGTACTTC
TRBD1,TRBJ2-2,TRBV2,14,NA,CASKGDRGSGELFF,TGTGCCAGCAAGGGGGACAGGGGTTCCGGGGAGCTGTTTTTT
NA,TRBJ1-4,TRBV9,14,once,CASGGGTSNEKLFF,TGTGCCAGTGGGGGGGGCACCTCTAATGAAAAACTGTTTTTT
NA,TRBJ2-3,TRBV5-1,14,once,CASSITGMGDTQYF,TGCGCCAGCAGCATCACAGGAATGGGAGATACGCAGTATTTT
TRBD2,TRBJ2-7,TRBV23-1,18,NA,CASSQANSGRKLSYEQYF,TGCGCCAGCAGTCAAGCGAATAGCGGGAGGAAATTATCCTACGAGCAGTACTTC
TRBD1,TRBJ1-5,TRBV6-1,15,NA,CASSEQQGYNQPQHF,TGTGCCAGCAGTGAGCAACAGGGGTACAATCAGCCCCAGCATTTT
NA,TRBJ2-1,TRBV10-3,11,NA,CAISELDEQFF,TGTGCCATCAGTGAGCTAGATGAGCAGTTCTTC
NA,TRBJ1-3,TRBV4-3,15,NA,CASSQDTGDGNTIYF,TGCGCCAGCAGCCAGGACACGGGCGACGGAAACACCATATATTTT
TRBD2,TRBJ2-1,TRBV9,16,once,CASSPRTSGIYNEQFF,TGTGCCAGCAGCCCCCGGACTAGCGGGATCTACAATGAGCAGTTCTTC
NA,TRBJ2-1,TRBV7-9,11,NA,CASSFSGEQFF,TGTGCCAGCAGCTTCTCGGGGGAGCAGTTCTTC
TRBD2,TRBJ2-1,TRBV29-1,15,medium-sized,CSVPTGTSENNEQFF,TGCAGCGTTCCGACCGGGACTAGCGAAAACAATGAGCAGTTCTTC
TRBD1,TRBJ1-4,TRBV15,18,NA,CATSRVGDRGQSNEKLFF,TGTGCCACCAGCAGAGTAGGGGACAGGGGGCAAAGTAATGAAAAACTGTTTTTT
NA,TRBJ2-3,TRBV5-1,14,NA,CASSLGRNTDTQYF,TGCGCCAGCAGCTTGGGGCGGAACACAGATACGCAGTATTTT
TRBD2,TRBJ2-7,TRBV4-3,16,NA,CASSQEVWRGGYEQYF,TGCGCCAGCAGCCAAGAAGTCTGGCGGGGGGGCTACGAGCAGTACTTC
NA,TRBJ2-7,TRBV7-9,15,NA,CASSPTGGPFYEQYF,TGTGCCAGCAGCCCAACCGGGGGGCCGTTCTACGAGCAGTACTTC
NA,TRBJ2-1,TRBV30,16,NA,CAWSDRPGPSGNEQFF,TGTGCCTGGAGTGACCGGCCGGGTCCCTCCGGGAATGAGCAGTTCTTC
TRBD1,TRBJ2-1,TRBV7-6,14,NA,CASSQQQGIDEQFF,TGTGCCAGCAGCCAACAACAGGGGATCGATGAGCAGTTCTTC
TRBD2,TRBJ2-7,TRBV6-1,13,NA,CASTAGGPGEQYF,TGTGCCAGCACAGCGGGAGGGCCGGGGGAGCAGTACTTC
TRBD2,TRBJ2-3,TRBV5-4,16,NA,CASSSGLAGAGDTQYF,TGTGCCAGCAGCTCCGGACTAGCGGGGGCGGGAGATACGCAGTATTTT
NA,TRBJ1-4,TRBV7-2,15,NA,CASSPMAGPNEKLFF,TGTGCCAGCAGCCCAATGGCGGGGCCTAATGAAAAACTGTTTTTT
TRBD2,TRBJ2-5,TRBV7-9,14,NA,CASSRNAGEETQYF,TGTGCCAGCAGCCGCAACGCGGGGGAAGAGACCCAGTACTTC
TRBD1,TRBJ1-4,TRBV29-1,15,NA,CSVDLGTGRWKKLFF,TGCAGCGTTGATCTGGGGACAGGGAGGTGGAAAAAACTGTTTTTT
NA,TRBJ2-3,TRBV6-4,13,NA,CASSERGTDTQYF,TGTGCCAGCAGTGAGCGGGGAACAGATACGCAGTATTTT
NA,TRBJ1-2,TRBV19,11,NA,CATGGRTGYTF,TGTGCCACCGGAGGACGGACTGGCTACACCTTC
NA,TRBJ1-4,TRBV7-2,18,NA,CASSLRFVGAGGYEKLFF,TGTGCCAGCAGCTTACGGTTTGTGGGAGCAGGAGGATATGAAAAACTGTTTTTT
NA,TRBJ2-5,TRBV7-9,13,NA,CASSSQNQETQYF,TGTGCCAGCAGCTCTCAGAATCAAGAGACCCAGTACTTC
TRBD2,TRBJ2-1,TRBV19,17,NA,CASSVGTSGGLGNEQFF,TGTGCCAGTAGTGTCGGGACTAGCGGGGGCCTGGGGAATGAGCAGTTCTTC
TRBD2,TRBJ2-7,TRBV2,15,NA,CASRGGSGPPYEQYF,TGTGCCAGCCGGGGGGGATCAGGTCCCCCCTACGAGCAGTACTTC
NA,TRBJ1-1,TRBV4-3,16,NA,CASSQVWSPQGTEAFF,TGCGCCAGCAGCCAAGTATGGAGTCCCCAGGGCACTGAAGCTTTCTTT